One and the same sample provided the 14 T cell receptor beta chains below, sequenced in a study of T cell responses to AZD1222 COVID-19 vaccine. The method was immunoSEQ multiplex PCR; TCRdb's version includes in-frame clones alone and lacks a portion of them. This table has around 150,000 clones, around four fifths appearing once. This sample comprised peripheral blood, obtained on day 0 of AZD1222 vaccination. These receptor sequences come from an adult in good health.

The chain's CDR3 is CASSLQGRENIQYF. The DNA for the CDR3 is TGTGCCAGCAGCTTACAGGGGCGAGAAAACATTCAGTACTTC. The J gene is TRBJ2-4, the V gene TRBV7-6, with a weak D call TRBD1 (6 bases). The ends were cut back, 2 bases at V and 5 bases at J, with 10 bases in the middle. Germline V gene sequence: CDR1 SGHVS, CDR2 FNYEAQ. This CDR3 contains 14 residues.

The chain uses TRBV7-2 and TRBJ2-3; 7 bases fit TRBD2. In germline, CDR1 is SGHTA, CDR2 FQGNSA. This CDR3 region has 15 residues. Losses at the gene ends were 1 base for V and 11 bases for J; bases not matched to a gene: 12. CDR3 DNA: TGTGCCAGCAGCTTAGTCGAGGGACTACCGATGGGGCAGTATTTT. Its protein is CASSLVEGLPMGQYF.

The CDR3 loop is CASYREGKPQHF. The CDR3 DNA sequence: TGTGCCAGCTACAGGGAGGGGAAGCCCCAGCATTTT. This rearrangement joins TRBV19 to TRBJ1-5; maybe TRBD1 (6 bases). The germline CDR1 and CDR2 sequences are LNHDA and SQIVND (reference sequence). The ends were cut back, 9 bases at V and 8 bases at J, with 14 bases in the middle. The CDR3 totals 12 residues.

The chain recombines TRBV29-1 with TRBJ2-3; 10 positions agree with TRBD1. The germline CDR1 and CDR2 sequences are SQVTM and ANQGSEA. The V segment lost 4 bases and the J segment 5 bases; nucleotides outside the gene matches: 3. The CDR3 extends over 13 amino acids. CDR3 nucleotides: TGCAGCGTTGGACAGGGGGCTGGAGATACGCAGTATTTT. This gives the protein CSVGQGAGDTQYF.

This chain links TRBV30 with TRBJ1-6; D is uncertain. With 3 bases removed from V and 8 bases from J, the gap between germline ends came to 11 bases. Germline CDR1 reads GTSNPN; CDR2 reads SVGIG (reference sequence). This CDR3 is built from 13 residues. The CDR3 coding sequence is TGTGCCTGGAGGACTTTCCCGGATTCACCCCTCCACTTT. Its protein product is CAWRTFPDSPLHF.

The V gene is TRBV25-1, the J gene TRBJ2-1; the match to TRBD1 covers 8 bases. The CDR3 is 14 residues long. With V trimmed by 7 bases and J by 2 bases, 4 bases remained unmatched. Germline values: CDR1 MGHDK, CDR2 SYGVNS. CDR3 coding DNA: TGTGCCAGCACGGGACAGGAGGCCTACAATGAGCAGTTCTTC. This sequence encodes CASTGQEAYNEQFF. Full variable domain (remainder filled in from reference TRBV25-1 and TRBJ2-1): EADIYQTPRYLVIGTGKKITLECSQTMGHDKMYWYQQDPGMELHLIHYSYGVNSTEKGDLSSESTVSRIRTEHFPLTLESARPSHTSQYLCASTGQEAYNEQFFGPGTRLTVL.

The chain is built from TRBV10-3 and TRBJ1-2; D ambiguous. The CDR3 contains 12 residues. Germline lookup yields CDR1 ENHRY and CDR2 SYGVKD. The V gene lost 2 bases and the J gene lost 5 bases, with 6 bases spanning the gap. The DNA of the CDR3 is TGTGCCATCAGTGAGCAAGCTTATGGCTACACCTTC. Its translation: CAISEQAYGYTF.

This chain links TRBV7-2 with TRBJ1-2, with D unclear. V lost 5 bases to trimming and J lost 7 bases, with 8 bases between them. The V gene's germline CDR1 is SGHTA and CDR2 FQGNSA. CDR3 length: 11 residues. The CDR3 loop reads CASSDYLGYTF. For the CDR3, the DNA is TGTGCCAGCAGCGATTACCTTGGCTACACCTTC. The whole variable domain, remainder taken from reference TRBV7-2 and TRBJ1-2, is GAGVSQSPSNKVTEKGKDVELRCDPISGHTALYWYRQSLGQGLEFLIYFQGNSAPDKSGLPSDRFSAERTGGSVSTLTIQRTQQEDSAVYLCASSDYLGYTFGSGTRLTVV.

The chain has TRBV19 and TRBJ2-3; 8 bases are a match to TRBD1. The CDR3 runs to 17 residues. The germline V gene encodes CDR1 LNHDA and CDR2 SQIVND (reference sequence). Trimming cost V 7 bases and J 3 bases; bases outside gene matches: 15. The CDR3 bases are TGTGCCAGTACCCCAATTAAGGGCAGGGGGCCGACAGATACGCAGTATTTT. Amino acid sequence: CASTPIKGRGPTDTQYF. The variable domain in full, completed from reference TRBV19 and TRBJ2-3, reads DGGITQSPKYLFRKEGQNVTLSCEQNLNHDAMYWYRQDPGQGLRLIYYSQIVNDFQKGDIAEGYSVSREKKESFPLTVTSAQKNPTAFYLCASTPIKGRGPTDTQYFGPGTRLTVL.

V usage is TRBV18 and J usage is TRBJ1-4; 8 bases are a match to TRBD1. V lost 4 bases and J lost 8; bases outside the gene matches: 6. CDR3 size: 14 residues. In germline, CDR1 is KGHSH, CDR2 LQKENI. CDR3 in DNA: TGTGCCAGCTCACTACAGGGGGAAAGAGAAAAACTGTTTTTT. It yields the protein CASSLQGEREKLFF.

CDR3 nucleotides: TGTGCCAGCAGTGTCTCCTACGAGCAGTACTTC. Translating it yields CASSVSYEQYF. The chain employs TRBV28 and TRBJ2-7; D remains ambiguous. Germline-derived CDR1 and CDR2 are MDHEN and SYDVKM. This CDR3 is built from 11 residues. Trimming left V 5 bases short and J 0 bases short, with 2 bases between.

The rearrangement joins TRBV6-5 to TRBJ1-6; D is ambiguous. Per germline, CDR1 MNHEY and CDR2 SVGAGI. V was clipped by 5 bases and J by 7 bases, with 9 bases between them. CDR3 length: 13 residues. Written as DNA, the CDR3 is TGTGCCAGCAGTACCAGTTTAAATTCACCCCTCCACTTT. Its translation is CASSTSLNSPLHF.

This clone was detected once. This sequence joins TRBV6-5 and TRBJ1-4; D is undetermined. The V gene lost 6 bases and the J gene lost 2 bases, with 10 bases spanning the gap. This CDR3 region has 14 residues. The germline V gene encodes CDR1 MNHEY and CDR2 SVGAGI. The CDR3 loop reads CASSTSRTNEKLFF. CDR3 nucleotides: TGTGCCAGCAGCACCAGCAGGACTAATGAAAAACTGTTTTTT.

V and J are TRBV18 and TRBJ1-2; TRBD1 matches 7 bases. Germline V gene sequence: CDR1 KGHSH, CDR2 LQKENI. This CDR3 region has 15 residues. V lost 4 bases, J lost 7 bases, and 12 bases stayed unmatched. CDR3 amino acids: CASSLNNQGGAGYTF. The CDR3 DNA is TGTGCCAGCTCACTTAATAATCAGGGGGGCGCTGGCTACACCTTC.